This entry describes one T cell receptor beta chain. Antigen unknown. Drawn from each donor were roughly 9.4 milliliters of peripheral blood. With a J-beta primer mix and a sample-barcoded 5' primer, a second PCR ran about 7 to 11 cycles. Using its own MiXCR run on the 5' RACE reads, TCRdb lists one record per CDR3 protein. Here the sample spans just over 1 million distinct CDR3 sequences, 40% to 50% being singletons. The data derive from a study of blood T cells in healthy people across ages. Study-level results: Naive T cell percentage and TCR beta diversity correlated strongly.

CDR1 is DFQATT, CDR2 SNEGSKA, per germline (reference sequence). There are 15 residues in the CDR3. V was cut by 2 bases and J by 1 base, with 14 bases left in between. The TCR originated in a woman aged 55 to 70 in good health. V usage is TRBV20-1 and J usage is TRBJ2-5; TRBD2 might be the D (5 bases). The sequenced sample consisted of blood. The CDR3 loop is CSARTTGRGQETQYF. CDR3 nucleotides: TGCAGTGCTAGAACGACCGGACGGGGCCAAGAGACCCAGTACTTC.